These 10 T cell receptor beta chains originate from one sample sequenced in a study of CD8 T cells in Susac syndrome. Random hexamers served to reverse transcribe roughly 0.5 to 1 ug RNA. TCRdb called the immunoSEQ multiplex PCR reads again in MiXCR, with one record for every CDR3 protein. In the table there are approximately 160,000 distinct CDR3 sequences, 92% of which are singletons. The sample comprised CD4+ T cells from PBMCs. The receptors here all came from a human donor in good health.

The CDR3 region has the DNA TGCGCCAGCAGCTTCACTACGGGGGAACAAGAGACCCAGTACTTC. It is translated as CASSFTTGEQETQYF. The chain is built from TRBV5-1 and TRBJ2-5; weak D call: TRBD2 (6 bases). The V gene's germline CDR1 is SGHRS and CDR2 YFSETQ. The CDR3 totals 15 residues. Trimming cost V 2 bases and J 2 bases, with 13 bases left between them.

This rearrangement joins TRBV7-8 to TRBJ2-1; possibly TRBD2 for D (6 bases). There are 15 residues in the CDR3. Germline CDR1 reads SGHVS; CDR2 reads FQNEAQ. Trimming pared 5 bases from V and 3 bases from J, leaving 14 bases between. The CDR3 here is CASSPGLRDYNEQFF. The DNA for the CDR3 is TGTGCCAGCAGCCCGGGACTCCGGGACTACAATGAGCAGTTCTTC. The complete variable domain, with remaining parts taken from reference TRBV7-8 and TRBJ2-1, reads GAGVSQSPRYKVAKRGQDVALRCDPISGHVSLFWYQQALGQGPEFLTYFQNEAQLDKSGLPSDRFFAERPEGSVSTLKIQRTQQEDSAVYLCASSPGLRDYNEQFFGPGTRLTVL.

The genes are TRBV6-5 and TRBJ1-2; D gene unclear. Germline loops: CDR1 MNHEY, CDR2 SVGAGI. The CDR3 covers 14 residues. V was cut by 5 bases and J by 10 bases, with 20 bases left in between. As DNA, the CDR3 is TGTGCCAGCAGTCCCCCGGCCAGCAAGGGAAACTACACCTTC. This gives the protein CASSPPASKGNYTF.

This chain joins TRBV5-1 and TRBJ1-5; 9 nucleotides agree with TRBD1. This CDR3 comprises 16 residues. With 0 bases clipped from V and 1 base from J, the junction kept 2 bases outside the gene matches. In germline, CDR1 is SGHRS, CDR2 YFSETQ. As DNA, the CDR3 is TGCGCCAGCAGCTTGGAGGGACAGGGCAGCAATCAGCCCCAGCATTTT. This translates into CASSLEGQGSNQPQHF.

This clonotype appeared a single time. CDR3 DNA: TGCGCCAGCAGCTTTACGGCAGGGCAAGATGGCTACACCTTC. This gives the protein CASSFTAGQDGYTF. This chain joins TRBV5-1 and TRBJ1-2; weak D call: TRBD1 (5 bases). V lost 2 bases, J lost 6 bases, and 14 bases lay in between. The CDR3 has 14 amino acids. Germline-derived CDR1 and CDR2 are SGHRS and YFSETQ.

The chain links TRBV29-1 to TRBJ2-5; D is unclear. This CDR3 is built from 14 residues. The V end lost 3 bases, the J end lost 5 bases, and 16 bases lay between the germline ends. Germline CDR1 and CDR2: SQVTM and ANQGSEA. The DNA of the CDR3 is TGCAGCGTTGACTCAGGCACGGCAAGGGAGACCCAGTACTTC. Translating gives CSVDSGTARETQYF.

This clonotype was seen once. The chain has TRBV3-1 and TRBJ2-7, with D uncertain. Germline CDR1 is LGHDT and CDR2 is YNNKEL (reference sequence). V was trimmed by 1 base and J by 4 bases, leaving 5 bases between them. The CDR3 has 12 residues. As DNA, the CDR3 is TGTGCCAGCAGCCAAGGGGAATACGAGCAGTACTTC. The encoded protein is CASSQGEYEQYF.

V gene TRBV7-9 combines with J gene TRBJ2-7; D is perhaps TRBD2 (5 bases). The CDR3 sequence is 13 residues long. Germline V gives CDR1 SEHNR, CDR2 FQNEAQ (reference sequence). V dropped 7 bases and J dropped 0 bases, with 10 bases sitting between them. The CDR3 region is CASTEGDSYEQYF. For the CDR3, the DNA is TGTGCCAGCACCGAGGGCGACTCCTACGAGCAGTACTTC.

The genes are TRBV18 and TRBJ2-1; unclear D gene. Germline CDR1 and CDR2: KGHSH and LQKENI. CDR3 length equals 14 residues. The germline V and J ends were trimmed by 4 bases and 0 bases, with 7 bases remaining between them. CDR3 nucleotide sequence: TGTGCCAGCTCACTGCGGAGCTCCTACAATGAGCAGTTCTTC. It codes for CASSLRSSYNEQFF.

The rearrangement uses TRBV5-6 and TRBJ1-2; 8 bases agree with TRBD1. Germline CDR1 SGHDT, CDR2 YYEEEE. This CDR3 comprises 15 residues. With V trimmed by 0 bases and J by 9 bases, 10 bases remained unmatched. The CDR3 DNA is TGTGCCAGCAGCTTGGTATCAACAGGGGGAAGGAGCTACACCTTC. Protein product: CASSLVSTGGRSYTF. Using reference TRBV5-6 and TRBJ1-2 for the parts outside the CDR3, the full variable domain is DAGVTQSPTHLIKTRGQQVTLRCSPKSGHDTVSWYQQALGQGPQFIFQYYEEEERQRGNFPDRFSGHQFPNYSSELNVNALLLGDSALYLCASSLVSTGGRSYTFGSGTRLTVV.